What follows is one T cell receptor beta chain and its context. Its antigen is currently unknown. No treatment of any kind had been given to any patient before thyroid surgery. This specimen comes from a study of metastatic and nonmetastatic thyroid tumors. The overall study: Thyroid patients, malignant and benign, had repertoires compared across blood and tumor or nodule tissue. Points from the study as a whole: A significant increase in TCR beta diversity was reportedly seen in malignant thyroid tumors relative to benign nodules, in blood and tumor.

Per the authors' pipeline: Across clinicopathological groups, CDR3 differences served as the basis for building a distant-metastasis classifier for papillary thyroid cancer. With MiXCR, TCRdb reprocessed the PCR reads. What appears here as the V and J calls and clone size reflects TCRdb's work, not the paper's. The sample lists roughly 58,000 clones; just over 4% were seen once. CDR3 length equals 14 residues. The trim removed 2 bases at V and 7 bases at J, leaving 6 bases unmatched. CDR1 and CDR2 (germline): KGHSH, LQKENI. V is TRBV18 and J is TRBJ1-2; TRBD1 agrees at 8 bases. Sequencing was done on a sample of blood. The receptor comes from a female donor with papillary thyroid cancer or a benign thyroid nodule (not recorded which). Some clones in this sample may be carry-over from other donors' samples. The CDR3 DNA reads TGTGCCAGCTCACCAGCAACAGGGGGAAGTGGCTACACCTTC. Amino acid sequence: CASSPATGGSGYTF.